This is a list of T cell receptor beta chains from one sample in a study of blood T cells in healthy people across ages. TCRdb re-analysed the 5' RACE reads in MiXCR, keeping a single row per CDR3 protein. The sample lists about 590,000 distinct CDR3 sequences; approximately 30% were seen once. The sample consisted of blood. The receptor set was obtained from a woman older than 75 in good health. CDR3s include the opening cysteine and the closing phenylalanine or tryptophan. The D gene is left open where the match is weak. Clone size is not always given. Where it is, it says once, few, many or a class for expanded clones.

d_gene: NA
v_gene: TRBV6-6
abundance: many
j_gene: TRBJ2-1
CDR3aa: CASSYSTLPNEQFF
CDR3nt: TGTGCCAGCAGTTACTCGACCCTGCCCAATGAGCAGTTCTTC

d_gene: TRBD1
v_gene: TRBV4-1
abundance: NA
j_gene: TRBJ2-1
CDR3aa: CASSQADRAGGRFSSYNEQFF
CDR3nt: TGCGCCAGCAGCCAAGCGGACAGGGCCGGAGGGAGATTTAGCTCCTACAATGAGCAGTTCTTC

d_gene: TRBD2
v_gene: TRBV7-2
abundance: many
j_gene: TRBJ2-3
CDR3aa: CASSLVMRGSTDTQYF
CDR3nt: TGTGCCAGCAGCTTAGTTATGCGGGGGTCGACAGATACGCAGTATTTT

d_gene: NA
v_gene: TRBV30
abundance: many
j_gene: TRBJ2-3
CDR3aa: CAWTPMGGAGDTQYF
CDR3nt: TGTGCCTGGACCCCAATGGGGGGGGCAGGAGATACGCAGTATTTT

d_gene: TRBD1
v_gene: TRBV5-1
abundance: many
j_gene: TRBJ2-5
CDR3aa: CASSTPTGKETQYF
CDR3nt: TGCGCCAGCAGCACCCCGACAGGGAAAGAGACCCAGTACTTC

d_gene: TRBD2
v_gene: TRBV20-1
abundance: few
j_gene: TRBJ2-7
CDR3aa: CSAPEAGGIREQYF
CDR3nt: TGCAGTGCCCCGGAAGCCGGGGGGATTCGCGAGCAGTACTTC

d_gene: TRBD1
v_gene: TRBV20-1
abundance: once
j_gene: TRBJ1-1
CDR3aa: CSAGTRDRGPTEAFF
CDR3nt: TGCAGTGCGGGTACCCGGGACAGGGGGCCCACTGAAGCTTTCTTT

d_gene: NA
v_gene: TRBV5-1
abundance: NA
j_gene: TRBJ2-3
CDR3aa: CASSHGAGANTDTQYF
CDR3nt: TGCGCCAGCAGCCACGGCGCGGGGGCAAACACAGATACGCAGTATTTT

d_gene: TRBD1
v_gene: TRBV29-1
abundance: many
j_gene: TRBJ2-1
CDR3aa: CSVARTGGYNEQFF
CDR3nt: TGCAGCGTAGCTAGGACAGGGGGCTACAATGAGCAGTTCTTC

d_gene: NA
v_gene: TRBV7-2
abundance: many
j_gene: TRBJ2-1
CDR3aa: CASSLAPSEQFF
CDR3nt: TGTGCCAGCAGCTTAGCGCCAAGCGAGCAGTTCTTC

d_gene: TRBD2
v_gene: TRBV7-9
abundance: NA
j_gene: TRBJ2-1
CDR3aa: CASSLAGGGVEQFF
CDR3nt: TGTGCCAGCAGCTTAGCTGGCGGGGGAGTTGAGCAGTTCTTC

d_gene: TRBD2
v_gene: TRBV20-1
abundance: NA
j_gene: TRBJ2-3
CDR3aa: CSASSSGFTDTQYF
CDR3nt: TGCAGTGCTAGCTCTAGCGGATTCACAGATACGCAGTATTTT

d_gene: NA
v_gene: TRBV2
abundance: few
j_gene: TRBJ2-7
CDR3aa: CASSEGWTYEQYF
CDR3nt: TGTGCCAGCAGTGAAGGCTGGACCTACGAGCAGTACTTC

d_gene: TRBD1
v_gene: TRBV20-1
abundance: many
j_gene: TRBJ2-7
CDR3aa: CSVPGTGSYEQYF
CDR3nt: TGCAGTGTTCCCGGGACAGGGTCCTACGAGCAGTACTTC

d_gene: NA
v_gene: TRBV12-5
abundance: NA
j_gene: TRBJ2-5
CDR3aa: CASGLVRVVGEQETQYF
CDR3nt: TGTGCTAGTGGTTTGGTAAGAGTGGTGGGGGAGCAAGAGACCCAGTACTTC

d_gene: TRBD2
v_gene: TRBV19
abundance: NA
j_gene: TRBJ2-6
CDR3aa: CASSISGGSSGANVLTF
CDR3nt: TGTGCCAGTAGTATTAGCGGGGGATCCTCTGGGGCCAACGTCCTGACTTTC

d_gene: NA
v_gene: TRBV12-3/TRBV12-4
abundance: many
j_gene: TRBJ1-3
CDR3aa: CASSLTAGNTIYF
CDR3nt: TGTGCCAGCAGTTTGACGGCTGGAAACACCATATATTTT

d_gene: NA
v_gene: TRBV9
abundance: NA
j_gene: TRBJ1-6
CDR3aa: CASSVVGLDSPLHF
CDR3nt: TGTGCCAGCAGCGTAGTAGGCTTAGATTCACCCCTCCACTTT